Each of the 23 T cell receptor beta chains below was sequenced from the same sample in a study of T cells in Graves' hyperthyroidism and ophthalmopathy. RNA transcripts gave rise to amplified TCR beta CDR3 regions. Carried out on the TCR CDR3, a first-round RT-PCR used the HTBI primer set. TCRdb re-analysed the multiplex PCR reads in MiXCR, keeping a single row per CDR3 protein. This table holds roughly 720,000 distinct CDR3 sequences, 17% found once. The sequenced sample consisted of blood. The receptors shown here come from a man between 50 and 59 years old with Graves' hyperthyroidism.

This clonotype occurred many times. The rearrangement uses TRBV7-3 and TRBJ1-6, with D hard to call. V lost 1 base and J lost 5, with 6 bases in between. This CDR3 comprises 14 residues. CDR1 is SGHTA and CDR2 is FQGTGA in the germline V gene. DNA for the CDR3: TGTGCCAGCAGCTTAAACAGTAATAATTCACCCCTCCACTTT. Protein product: CASSLNSNNSPLHF.

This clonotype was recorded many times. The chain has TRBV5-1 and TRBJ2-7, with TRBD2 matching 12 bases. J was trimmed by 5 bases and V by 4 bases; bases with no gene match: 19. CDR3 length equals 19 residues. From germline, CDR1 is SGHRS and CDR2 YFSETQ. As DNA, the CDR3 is TGCGCCAGCAGCCTGAAGCTTCATCTAGCGGGAGGGCAGAGCGACGAGCAGTACTTC. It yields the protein CASSLKLHLAGGQSDEQYF. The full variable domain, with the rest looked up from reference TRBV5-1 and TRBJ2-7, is KAGVTQTPRYLIKTRGQQVTLSCSPISGHRSVSWYQQTPGQGLQFLFEYFSETQRNKGNFPGRFSGRQFSNSRSEMNVSTLELGDSALYLCASSLKLHLAGGQSDEQYFGPGTRLTVT.

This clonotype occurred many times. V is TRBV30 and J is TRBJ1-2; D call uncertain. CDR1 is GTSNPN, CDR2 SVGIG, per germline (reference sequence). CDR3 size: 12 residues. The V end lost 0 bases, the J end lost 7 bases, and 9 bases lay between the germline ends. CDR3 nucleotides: TGTGCCTGGAGTGTACTTCGGTTTGGCTACACCTTC. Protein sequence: CAWSVLRFGYTF.

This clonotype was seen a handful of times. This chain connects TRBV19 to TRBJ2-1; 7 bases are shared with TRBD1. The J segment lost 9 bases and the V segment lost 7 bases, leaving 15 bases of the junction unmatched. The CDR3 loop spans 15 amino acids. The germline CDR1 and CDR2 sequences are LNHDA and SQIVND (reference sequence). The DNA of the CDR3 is TGTGCCAGTATTGAGACAGGGTCCTCTGGGGGTGAGCAGTTCTTC. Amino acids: CASIETGSSGGEQFF.

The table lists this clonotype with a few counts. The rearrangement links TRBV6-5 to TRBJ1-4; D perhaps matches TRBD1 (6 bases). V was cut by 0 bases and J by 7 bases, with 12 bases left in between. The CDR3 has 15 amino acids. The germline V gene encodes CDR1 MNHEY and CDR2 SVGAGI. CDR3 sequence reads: CASSYSGGRIEKLFF. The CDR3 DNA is TGTGCCAGCAGTTACTCGGGGGGGCGGATTGAAAAACTGTTTTTT.

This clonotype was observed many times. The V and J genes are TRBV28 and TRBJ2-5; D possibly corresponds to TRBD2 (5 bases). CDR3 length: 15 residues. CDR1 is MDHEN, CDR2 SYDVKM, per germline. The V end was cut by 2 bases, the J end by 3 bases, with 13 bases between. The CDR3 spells CASSLAGIGKETQYF. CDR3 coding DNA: TGTGCCAGCAGTTTAGCTGGGATCGGGAAAGAGACCCAGTACTTC.

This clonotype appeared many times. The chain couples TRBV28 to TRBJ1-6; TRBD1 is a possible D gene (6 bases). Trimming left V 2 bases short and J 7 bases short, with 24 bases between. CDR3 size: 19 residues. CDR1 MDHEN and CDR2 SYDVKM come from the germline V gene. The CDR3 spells CASSLGPHRVLQINSPLHF. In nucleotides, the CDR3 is TGTGCCAGCAGTTTAGGGCCCCACAGGGTCCTCCAGATCAATTCACCCCTCCACTTT.

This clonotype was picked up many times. The CDR3 sequence: CASSLAVGSYEQYF. DNA for the CDR3: TGTGCCAGCAGTCTAGCGGTAGGTTCCTACGAGCAGTACTTC. The V and J genes are TRBV2 and TRBJ2-7, with 7 bases identical to TRBD2. This CDR3 is built from 14 residues. J lost 1 base, V lost 5 bases, and 5 bases had no gene match. Germline values: CDR1 SNHLY, CDR2 FYNNEI.

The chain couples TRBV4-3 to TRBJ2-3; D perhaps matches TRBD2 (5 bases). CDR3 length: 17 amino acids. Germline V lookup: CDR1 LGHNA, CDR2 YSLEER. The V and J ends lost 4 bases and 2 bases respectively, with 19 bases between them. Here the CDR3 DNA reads TGCGCCAGCAGCCCAAGCAACAATGCGGGCTACACAGATACGCAGTATTTT. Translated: CASSPSNNAGYTDTQYF.

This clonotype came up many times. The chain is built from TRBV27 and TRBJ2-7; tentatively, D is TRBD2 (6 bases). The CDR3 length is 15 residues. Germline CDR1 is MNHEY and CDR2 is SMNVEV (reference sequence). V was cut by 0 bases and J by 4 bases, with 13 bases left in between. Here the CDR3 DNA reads TGTGCCAGCAGTTTATCCCTGACTAGTTCGTACGAGCAGTACTTC. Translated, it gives CASSLSLTSSYEQYF.

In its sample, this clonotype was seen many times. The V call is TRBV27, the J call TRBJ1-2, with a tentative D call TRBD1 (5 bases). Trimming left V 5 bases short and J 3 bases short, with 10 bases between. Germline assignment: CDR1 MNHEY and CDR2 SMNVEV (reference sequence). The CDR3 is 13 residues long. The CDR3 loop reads CASSGTEDYGYTF. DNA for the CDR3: TGTGCCAGCAGTGGGACGGAGGACTATGGCTACACCTTC.

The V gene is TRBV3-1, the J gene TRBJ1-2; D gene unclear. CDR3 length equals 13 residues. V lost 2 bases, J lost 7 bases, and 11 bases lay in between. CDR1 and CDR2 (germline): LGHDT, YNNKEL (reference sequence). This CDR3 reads CASSQPAGRGYTF. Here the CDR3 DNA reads TGTGCCAGCAGCCAACCAGCCGGACGTGGCTACACCTTC.

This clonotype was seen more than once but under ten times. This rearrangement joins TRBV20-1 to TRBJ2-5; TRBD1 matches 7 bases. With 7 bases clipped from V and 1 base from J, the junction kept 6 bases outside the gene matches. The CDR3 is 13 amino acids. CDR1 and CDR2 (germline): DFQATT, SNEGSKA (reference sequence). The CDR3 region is CSVRDSVQETQYF. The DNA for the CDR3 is TGCAGTGTCCGGGACAGTGTCCAAGAGACCCAGTACTTC.

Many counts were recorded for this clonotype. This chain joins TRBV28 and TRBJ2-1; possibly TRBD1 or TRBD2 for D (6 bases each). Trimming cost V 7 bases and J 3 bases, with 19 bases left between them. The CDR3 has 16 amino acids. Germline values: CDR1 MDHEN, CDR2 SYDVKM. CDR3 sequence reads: CASISRIGGYYNEQFF. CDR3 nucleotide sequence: TGTGCCAGCATTTCTCGGATCGGGGGCTACTACAATGAGCAGTTCTTC. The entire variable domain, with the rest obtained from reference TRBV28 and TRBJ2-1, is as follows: DVKVTQSSRYLVKRTGEKVFLECVQDMDHENMFWYRQDPGLGLRLIYFSYDVKMKEKGDIPEGYSVSREKKERFSLILESASTNQTSMYLCASISRIGGYYNEQFFGPGTRLTVL.

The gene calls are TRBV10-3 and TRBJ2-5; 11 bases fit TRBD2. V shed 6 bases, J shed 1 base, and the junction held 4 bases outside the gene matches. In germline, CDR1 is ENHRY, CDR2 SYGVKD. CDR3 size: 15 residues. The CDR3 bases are TGTGCCATCAGATCGACTAGCGGGGCCCAAGAGACCCAGTACTTC. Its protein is CAIRSTSGAQETQYF.

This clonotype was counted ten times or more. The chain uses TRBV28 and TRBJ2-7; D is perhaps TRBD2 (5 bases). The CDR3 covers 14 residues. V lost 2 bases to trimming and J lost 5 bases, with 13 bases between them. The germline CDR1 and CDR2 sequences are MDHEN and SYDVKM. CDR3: CASSLTGSYDEQYF. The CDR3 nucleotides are TGTGCCAGCAGTTTAACGGGATCGTACGACGAGCAGTACTTC.

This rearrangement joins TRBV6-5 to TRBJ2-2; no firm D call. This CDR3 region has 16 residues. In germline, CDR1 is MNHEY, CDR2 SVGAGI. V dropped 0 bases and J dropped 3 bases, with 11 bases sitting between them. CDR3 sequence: CASSYSHEEYTGELFF. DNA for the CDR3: TGTGCCAGCAGTTACTCCCACGAGGAGTACACCGGGGAGCTGTTTTTT.

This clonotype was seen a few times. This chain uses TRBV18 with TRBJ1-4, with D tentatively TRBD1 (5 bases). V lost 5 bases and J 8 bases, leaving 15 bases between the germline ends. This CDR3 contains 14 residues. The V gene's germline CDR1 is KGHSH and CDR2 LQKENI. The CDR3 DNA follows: TGTGCCAGCTCAGGTGGGACTCGGCCCGAAAAACTGTTTTTT. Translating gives CASSGGTRPEKLFF. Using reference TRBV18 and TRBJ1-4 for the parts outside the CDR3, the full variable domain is NAGVMQNPRHLVRRRGQEARLRCSPMKGHSHVYWYRQLPEEGLKFMVYLQKENIIDESGMPKERFSAEFPKEGPSILRIQQVVRGDSAAYFCASSGGTRPEKLFFGSGTQLSVL.

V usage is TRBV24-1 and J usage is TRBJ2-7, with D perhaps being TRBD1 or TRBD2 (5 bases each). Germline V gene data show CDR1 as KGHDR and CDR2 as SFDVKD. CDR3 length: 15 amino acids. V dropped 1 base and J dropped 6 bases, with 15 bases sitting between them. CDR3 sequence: CATSDFSGRIFEQYF. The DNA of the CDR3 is TGTGCCACCAGTGATTTCTCGGGACGGATTTTCGAGCAGTACTTC.

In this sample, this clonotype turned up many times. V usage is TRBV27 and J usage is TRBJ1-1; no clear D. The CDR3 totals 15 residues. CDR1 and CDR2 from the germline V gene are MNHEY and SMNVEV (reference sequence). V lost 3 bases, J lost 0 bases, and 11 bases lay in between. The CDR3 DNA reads TGTGCCAGCAGTTTGGGAGCGGCTATGAACACTGAAGCTTTCTTT. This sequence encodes CASSLGAAMNTEAFF.

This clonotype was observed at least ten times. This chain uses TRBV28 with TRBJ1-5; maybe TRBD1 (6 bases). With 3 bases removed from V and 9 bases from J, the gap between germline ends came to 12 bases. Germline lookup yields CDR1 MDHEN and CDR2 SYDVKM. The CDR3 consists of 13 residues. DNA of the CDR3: TGTGCCAGCAGTTTGACAGGTCAAAGGCCCCAGCATTTT. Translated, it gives CASSLTGQRPQHF.

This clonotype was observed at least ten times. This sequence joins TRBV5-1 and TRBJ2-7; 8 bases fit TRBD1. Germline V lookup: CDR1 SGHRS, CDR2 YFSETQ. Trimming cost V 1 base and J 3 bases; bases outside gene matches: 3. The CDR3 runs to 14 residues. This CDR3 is CASSLQGAGYEQYF. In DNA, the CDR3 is TGCGCCAGCAGCTTGCAGGGGGCCGGCTACGAGCAGTACTTC. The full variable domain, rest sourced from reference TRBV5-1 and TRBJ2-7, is KAGVTQTPRYLIKTRGQQVTLSCSPISGHRSVSWYQQTPGQGLQFLFEYFSETQRNKGNFPGRFSGRQFSNSRSEMNVSTLELGDSALYLCASSLQGAGYEQYFGPGTRLTVT.

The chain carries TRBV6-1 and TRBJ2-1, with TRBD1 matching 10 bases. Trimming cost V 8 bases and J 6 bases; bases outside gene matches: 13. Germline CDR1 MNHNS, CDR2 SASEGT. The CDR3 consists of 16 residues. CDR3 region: CASGTLPGQGPNEQFF. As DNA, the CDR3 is TGTGCCAGCGGAACCTTACCGGGACAGGGGCCCAATGAGCAGTTCTTC.